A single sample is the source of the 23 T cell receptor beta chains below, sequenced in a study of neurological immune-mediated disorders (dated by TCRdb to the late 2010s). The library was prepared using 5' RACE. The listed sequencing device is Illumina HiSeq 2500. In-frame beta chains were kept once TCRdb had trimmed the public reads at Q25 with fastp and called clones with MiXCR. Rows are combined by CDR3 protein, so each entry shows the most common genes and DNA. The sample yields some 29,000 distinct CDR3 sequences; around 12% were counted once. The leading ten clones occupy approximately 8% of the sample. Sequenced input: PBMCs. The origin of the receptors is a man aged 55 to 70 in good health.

CDR3 residues: CASLAGGPHEQYV. The CDR3 DNA is TGTGCCAGCTTGGCGGGGGGGCCGCATGAGCAGTACGTC. The chain carries TRBV7-9 and TRBJ2-7; TRBD2 agrees at 9 bases. This CDR3 is built from 13 residues. Germline CDR1 SEHNR, CDR2 FQNEAQ (reference sequence). With V trimmed by 8 bases and J by 7 bases, 9 bases remained unmatched.

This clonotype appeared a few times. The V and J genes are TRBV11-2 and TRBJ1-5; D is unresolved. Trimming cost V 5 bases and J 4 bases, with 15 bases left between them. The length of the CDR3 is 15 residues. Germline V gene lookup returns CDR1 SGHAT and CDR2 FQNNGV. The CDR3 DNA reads TGTGCCAGCAGCGCCGGAACCGAATCGAATCAGCCCCAGCATTTT. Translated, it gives CASSAGTESNQPQHF.

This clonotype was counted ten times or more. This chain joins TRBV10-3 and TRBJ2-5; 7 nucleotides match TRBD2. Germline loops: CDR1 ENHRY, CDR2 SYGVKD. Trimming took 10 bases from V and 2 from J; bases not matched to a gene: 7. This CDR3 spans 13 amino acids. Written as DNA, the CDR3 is TGTGCCACCCAGCGGGGACTTCAAGAGACCCAGTACTTC. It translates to CATQRGLQETQYF.

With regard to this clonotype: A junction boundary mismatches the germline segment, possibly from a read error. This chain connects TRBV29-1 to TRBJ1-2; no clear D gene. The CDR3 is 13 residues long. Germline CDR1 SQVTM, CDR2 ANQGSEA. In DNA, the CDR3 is TGCAGCGTCTGGGCAAGCAGAGTCTATGGCTACAACTTC. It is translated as CSVWASRVYGYNF.

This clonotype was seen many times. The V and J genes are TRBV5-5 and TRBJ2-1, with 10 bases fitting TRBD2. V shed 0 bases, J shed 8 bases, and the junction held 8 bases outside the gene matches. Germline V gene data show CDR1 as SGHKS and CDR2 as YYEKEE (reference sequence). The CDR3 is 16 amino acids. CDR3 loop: CASSLVASGSMDEQFF. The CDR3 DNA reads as TGTGCCAGCAGCTTGGTGGCTAGCGGGAGCATGGATGAGCAGTTCTTC.

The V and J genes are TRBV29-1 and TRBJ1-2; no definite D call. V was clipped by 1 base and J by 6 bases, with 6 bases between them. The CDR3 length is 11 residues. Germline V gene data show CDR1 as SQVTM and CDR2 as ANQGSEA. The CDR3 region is CSVEGQDGYTF. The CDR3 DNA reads TGCAGCGTTGAAGGGCAGGATGGCTACACCTTC.

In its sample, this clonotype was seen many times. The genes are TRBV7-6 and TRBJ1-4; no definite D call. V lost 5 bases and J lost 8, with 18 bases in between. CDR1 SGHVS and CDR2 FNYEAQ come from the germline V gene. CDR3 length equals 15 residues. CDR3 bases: TGTGCCAGCAGCCCCCGCGCTCAAATCGGGGAAAAACTGTTTTTT. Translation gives CASSPRAQIGEKLFF.

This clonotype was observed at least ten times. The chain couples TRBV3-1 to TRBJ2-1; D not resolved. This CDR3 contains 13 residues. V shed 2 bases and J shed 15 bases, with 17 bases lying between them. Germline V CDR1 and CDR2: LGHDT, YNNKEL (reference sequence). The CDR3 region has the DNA TGTGCCAGCAGCCAACTCCTAGAAACTGATCCGTTCTTC. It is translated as CASSQLLETDPFF.

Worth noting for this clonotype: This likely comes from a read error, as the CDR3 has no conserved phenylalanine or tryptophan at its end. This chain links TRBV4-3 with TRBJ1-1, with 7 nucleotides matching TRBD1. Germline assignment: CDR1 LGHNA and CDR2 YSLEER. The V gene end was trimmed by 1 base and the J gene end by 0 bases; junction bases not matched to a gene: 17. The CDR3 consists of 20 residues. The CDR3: CASSQGSGVGTAKMNTEAFS. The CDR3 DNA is TGCGCCAGCAGCCAAGGTTCAGGAGTTGGGACAGCAAAAATGAACACTGAAGCTTTCTCT.

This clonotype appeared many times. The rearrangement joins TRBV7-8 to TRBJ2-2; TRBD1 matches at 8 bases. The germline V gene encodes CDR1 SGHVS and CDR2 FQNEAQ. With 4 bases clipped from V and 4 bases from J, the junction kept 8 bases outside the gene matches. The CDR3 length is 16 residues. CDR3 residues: CASSSGRTGITGELFF. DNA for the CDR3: TGTGCCAGCAGCTCAGGACGGACAGGGATCACCGGGGAGCTGTTTTTT.

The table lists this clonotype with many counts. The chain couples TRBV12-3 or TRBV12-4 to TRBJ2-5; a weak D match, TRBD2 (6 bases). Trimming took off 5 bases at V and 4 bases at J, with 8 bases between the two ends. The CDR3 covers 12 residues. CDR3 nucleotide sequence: TGTGCCAGCAGTGGGGGAGGAGAGACCCAGTACTTC. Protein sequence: CASSGGGETQYF.

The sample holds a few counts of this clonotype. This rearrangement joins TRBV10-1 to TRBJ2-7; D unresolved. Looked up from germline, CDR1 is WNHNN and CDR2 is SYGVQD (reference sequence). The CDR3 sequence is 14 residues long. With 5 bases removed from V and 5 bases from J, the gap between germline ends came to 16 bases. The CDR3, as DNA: TGCGCCAGCAGTATTGGGTTTCGTGGGAACGAGCAGTACTTC. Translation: CASSIGFRGNEQYF.

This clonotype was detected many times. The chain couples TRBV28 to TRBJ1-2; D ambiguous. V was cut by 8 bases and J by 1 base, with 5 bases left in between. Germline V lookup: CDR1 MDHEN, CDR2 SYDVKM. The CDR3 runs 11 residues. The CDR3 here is CASRVNYGYTF. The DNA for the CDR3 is TGTGCCAGCCGGGTTAACTATGGCTACACCTTC.

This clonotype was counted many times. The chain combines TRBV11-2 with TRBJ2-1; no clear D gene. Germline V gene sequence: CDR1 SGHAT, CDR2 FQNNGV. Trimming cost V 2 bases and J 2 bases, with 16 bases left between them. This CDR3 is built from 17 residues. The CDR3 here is CASSLSPNAGAYNEQFF. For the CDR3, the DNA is TGTGCCAGCAGCTTAAGCCCGAACGCTGGCGCCTACAATGAGCAGTTCTTC.

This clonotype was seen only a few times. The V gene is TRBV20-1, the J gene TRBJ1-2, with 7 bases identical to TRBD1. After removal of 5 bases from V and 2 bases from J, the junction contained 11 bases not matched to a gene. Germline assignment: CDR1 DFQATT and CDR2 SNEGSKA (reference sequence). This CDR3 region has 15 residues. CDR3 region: CSADSGTVTNYGYTF. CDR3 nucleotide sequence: TGCAGTGCTGATTCCGGGACAGTGACAAACTATGGCTACACCTTC.

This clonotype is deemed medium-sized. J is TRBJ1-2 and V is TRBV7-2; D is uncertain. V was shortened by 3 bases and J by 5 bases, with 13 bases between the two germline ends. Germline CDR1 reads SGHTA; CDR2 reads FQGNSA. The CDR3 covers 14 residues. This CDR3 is CASSLSGQEYGYTF. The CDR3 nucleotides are TGTGCCAGCAGCTTGAGTGGCCAGGAGTATGGCTACACCTTC.

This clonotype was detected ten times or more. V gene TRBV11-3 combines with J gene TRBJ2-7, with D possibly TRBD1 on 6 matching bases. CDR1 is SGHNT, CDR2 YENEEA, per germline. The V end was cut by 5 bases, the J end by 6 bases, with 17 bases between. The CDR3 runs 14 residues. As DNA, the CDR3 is TGTGCCAGCAGCCAGACAGGACCCCTTGGCGAGCAGTACTTC. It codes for CASSQTGPLGEQYF.

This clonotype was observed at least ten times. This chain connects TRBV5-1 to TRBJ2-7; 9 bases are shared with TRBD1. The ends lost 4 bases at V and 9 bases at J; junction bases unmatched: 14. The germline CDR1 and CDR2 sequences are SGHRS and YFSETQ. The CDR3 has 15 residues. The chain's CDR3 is CASSAGQGPSFGQYF. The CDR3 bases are TGCGCCAGCAGCGCCGGACAGGGGCCCTCTTTTGGGCAGTACTTC.

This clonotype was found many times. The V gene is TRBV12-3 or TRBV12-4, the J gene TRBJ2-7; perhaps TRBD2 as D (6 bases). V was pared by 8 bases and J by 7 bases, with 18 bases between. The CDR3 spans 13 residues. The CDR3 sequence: CASEKFGTGEQYF. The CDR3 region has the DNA TGTGCCAGCGAAAAGTTCGGGACTGGGGAGCAGTACTTC.

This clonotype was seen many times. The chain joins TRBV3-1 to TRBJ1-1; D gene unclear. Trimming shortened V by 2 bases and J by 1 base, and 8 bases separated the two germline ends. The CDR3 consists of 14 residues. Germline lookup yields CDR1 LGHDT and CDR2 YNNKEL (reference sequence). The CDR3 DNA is TGTGCCAGCAGCCAACCCGGCCCGAACACTGAAGCTTTCTTT. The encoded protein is CASSQPGPNTEAFF.

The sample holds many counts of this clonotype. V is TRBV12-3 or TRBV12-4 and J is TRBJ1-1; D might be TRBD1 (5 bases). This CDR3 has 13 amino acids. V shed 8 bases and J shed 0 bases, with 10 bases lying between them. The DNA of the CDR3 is TGTGCCAGCGCGACAGCGATGAACACTGAAGCTTTCTTT. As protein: CASATAMNTEAFF.

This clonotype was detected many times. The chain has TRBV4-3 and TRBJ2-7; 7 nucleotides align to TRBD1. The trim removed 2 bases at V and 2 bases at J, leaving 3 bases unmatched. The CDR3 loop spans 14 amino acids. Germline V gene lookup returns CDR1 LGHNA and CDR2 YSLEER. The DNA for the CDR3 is TGCGCCAGCAGCCAAACCGGGACAGCCTACGAGCAGTACTTC. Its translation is CASSQTGTAYEQYF.

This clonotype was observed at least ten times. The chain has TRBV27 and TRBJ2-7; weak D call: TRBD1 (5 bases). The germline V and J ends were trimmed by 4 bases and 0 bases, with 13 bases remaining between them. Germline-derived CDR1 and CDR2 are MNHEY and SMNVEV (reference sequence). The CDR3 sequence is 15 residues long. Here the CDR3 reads CASSSQGDSSYEQYF. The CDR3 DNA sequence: TGTGCCAGCAGTTCCCAAGGGGATAGCTCCTACGAGCAGTACTTC.